Listed here are 10 T cell receptor beta chains from one sample, sequenced in a study of neurological immune-mediated disorders. TCRdb reprocessed the 5' RACE reads with MiXCR, giving one entry per CDR3 protein. Of about 66,000 distinct CDR3 sequences listed, about 4.2% are singletons. Source material: PBMCs. All receptors derive from a man aged 30 to 39 with multiple sclerosis.

This clonotype occurred many times. The CDR3 nucleotides read TGCGCCAGCAGCCAAGGGACTGCCCCCCAAGAGACCCAGTACTTC. Translating gives CASSQGTAPQETQYF. V and J are TRBV4-1 and TRBJ2-5; D possibly corresponds to TRBD2 (5 bases). Germline CDR1 MGHRA, CDR2 YSYEKL. This CDR3 region has 15 residues. V lost 1 base and J lost 1, with 10 bases in between.

The chain employs TRBV5-1 and TRBJ1-2; the D gene is possibly TRBD1 (5 bases). Germline values: CDR1 SGHRS, CDR2 YFSETQ. Deletions cut 0 bases from V and 4 bases from J, with 7 bases between. The CDR3 extends over 13 amino acids. The DNA of the CDR3 is TGCGCCAGCAGCTTGGTGACAGCCTATGGCTACACCTTC. Amino acid sequence: CASSLVTAYGYTF. The variable domain in full, completed from reference TRBV5-1 and TRBJ1-2, reads KAGVTQTPRYLIKTRGQQVTLSCSPISGHRSVSWYQQTPGQGLQFLFEYFSETQRNKGNFPGRFSGRQFSNSRSEMNVSTLELGDSALYLCASSLVTAYGYTFGSGTRLTVV.

This clonotype has at least ten counts. The CDR3: CASSPGQGQPNSPLHF. The CDR3 DNA sequence: TGTGCCAGCAGCCCGGGACAGGGACAACCTAATTCACCCCTCCACTTT. The chain is built from TRBV9 and TRBJ1-6; 9 nucleotides align to TRBD1. CDR3 length equals 16 residues. Germline CDR1 reads SGDLS; CDR2 reads YYNGEE. With 4 bases clipped from V and 6 bases from J, the junction kept 8 bases outside the gene matches.

This clonotype was seen many times. The V call is TRBV5-1, the J call TRBJ1-5; D is perhaps TRBD1 (5 bases). This CDR3 region has 13 residues. The V gene's germline CDR1 is SGHRS and CDR2 YFSETQ. V shed 3 bases and J shed 7 bases, with 11 bases lying between them. As DNA, the CDR3 is TGCGCCAGCAGCTACGGGCAGGGACAGCCCCAGCATTTT. Protein product: CASSYGQGQPQHF.

This rearrangement joins TRBV4-3 to TRBJ1-6; TRBD1 is a possible D gene (5 bases). Trimming took 0 bases from V and 5 from J, leaving 23 bases between them. This CDR3 is built from 20 residues. Looked up from germline, CDR1 is LGHNA and CDR2 is YSLEER. In nucleotides, the CDR3 is TGCGCCAGCAGCCAAGATAGGAACAGGAGCGCCGCTCACAATAATTCACCCCTCCACTTT. Translated, it gives CASSQDRNRSAAHNNSPLHF.

Many counts were recorded for this clonotype. This rearrangement joins TRBV6-6 to TRBJ1-1; no definite D call. The CDR3 consists of 17 residues. V was pared by 0 bases and J by 0 bases, with 14 bases between. Germline loops: CDR1 MNHNY, CDR2 SVGAGI (reference sequence). CDR3 sequence (DNA): TGTGCCAGCAGTTACTCGATGACCGGAACTGTGAACACTGAAGCTTTCTTT. Translating gives CASSYSMTGTVNTEAFF.

This clonotype has ten or more counts. The gene calls are TRBV10-2 and TRBJ2-7, with TRBD1 matching over 9 bases. Germline trimming cut 8 bases from V and 3 bases from J; bases unmatched to any gene: 8. This CDR3 has 14 residues. Looked up from germline, CDR1 is WSHSY and CDR2 is SAAADI. The CDR3 coding sequence is TGCGCCAGCCAAGCCGGGACAGGGAACTACGAGCAGTACTTC. As protein: CASQAGTGNYEQYF.

In its sample, this clonotype was seen many times. The rearrangement links TRBV5-1 to TRBJ1-1, with D possibly matching TRBD1 (5 bases). In germline, CDR1 is SGHRS, CDR2 YFSETQ. CDR3 size: 14 residues. Trimming shortened V by 0 bases and J by 1 base, and 7 bases separated the two germline ends. Here the CDR3 DNA reads TGCGCCAGCAGCTTGGCCGGGGCGAACACTGAAGCTTTCTTT. Residues: CASSLAGANTEAFF.

To note about this clonotype: A clone one base away is much larger, so this may be a read error. The rearrangement joins TRBV29-1 to TRBJ2-2, with D uncertain. From germline, CDR1 is SQVTM and CDR2 ANQGSEA. This CDR3 contains 12 residues. CDR3 amino acids: CSGETSVGELFF. In nucleotides, the CDR3 is TGCAGCGGTGAAACGTCGGTCGGGGAGCTGTTTTTT.

In this sample, this clonotype turned up many times. The rearrangement joins TRBV6-5 to TRBJ2-3, with 12 nucleotides matching TRBD2. This CDR3 comprises 15 residues. Trimming cost V 6 bases and J 5 bases; bases outside gene matches: 6. Germline loops: CDR1 MNHEY, CDR2 SVGAGI. The DNA for the CDR3 is TGTGCCAGCAGGTCTAGCGGGGGGGCGGTAGATACGCAGTATTTT. Translating it yields CASRSSGGAVDTQYF.